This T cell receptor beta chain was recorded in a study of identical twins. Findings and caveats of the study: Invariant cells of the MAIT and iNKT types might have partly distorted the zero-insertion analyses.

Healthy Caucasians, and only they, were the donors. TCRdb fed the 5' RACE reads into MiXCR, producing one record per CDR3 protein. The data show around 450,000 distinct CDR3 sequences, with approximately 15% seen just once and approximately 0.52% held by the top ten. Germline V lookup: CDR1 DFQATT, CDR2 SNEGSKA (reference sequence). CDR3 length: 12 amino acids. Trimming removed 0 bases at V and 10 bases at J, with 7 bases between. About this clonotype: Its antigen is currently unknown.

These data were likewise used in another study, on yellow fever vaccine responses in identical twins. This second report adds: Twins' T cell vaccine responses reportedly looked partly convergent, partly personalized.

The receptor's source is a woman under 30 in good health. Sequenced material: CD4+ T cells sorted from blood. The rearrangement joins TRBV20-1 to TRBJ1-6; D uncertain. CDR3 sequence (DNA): TGCAGTGCTAGAGATCAAAGGTCACCCCTCCACTTT. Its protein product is CSARDQRSPLHF.